This T cell receptor (beta chain) derives from a study of Ad26.COV2.S vaccination and SARS-CoV-2 variants. Turning to the study itself: Ad26.COV2.S given intramuscularly, once or twice 56 days apart. General study results and limits: The TCR-based breadth and depth measures might underestimate overall T cell responses.

TCRdb's copy holds only in-frame clones and misses some; the assay was immunoSEQ multiplex PCR. The table has about 350,000 clones, about 88% seen once. Note on this clone: The antigen is unknown.

Treatment denoted: about 20 received Ad26.COV2.S at low or high dose, single or two shots; roughly five received placebo; per-sample allocation not given. Sampling happened 63 days after the first vaccine or placebo injection. Sequencing used peripheral blood, obtained in a trial of Ad26.COV2.S vaccine versus placebo. The sequence was obtained from a person between 18 and 59 years old who received the Ad26.COV2.S COVID-19 vaccine or a placebo.

Here the CDR3 DNA reads TGTGCCAGCAGCTATGGGGGGGGGACCTATGGCTACACCTTC. Amino acids: CASSYGGGTYGYTF. The genes are TRBV7-8 and TRBJ1-2; D perhaps matches TRBD1 (5 bases). This CDR3 spans 14 amino acids. V lost 4 bases and J lost 4, with 13 bases in between. The germline gives CDR1 SGHVS, CDR2 FQNEAQ. The entire variable domain, with the rest obtained from reference TRBV7-8 and TRBJ1-2, is as follows: GAGVSQSPRYKVAKRGQDVALRCDPISGHVSLFWYQQALGQGPEFLTYFQNEAQLDKSGLPSDRFFAERPEGSVSTLKIQRTQQEDSAVYLCASSYGGGTYGYTFGSGTRLTVV.